The clone carrying this T cell receptor beta chain appeared many times. This specimen belongs to a study of early T cells in non-severe SARS-CoV-2 infection. Germline V lookup: CDR1 SGHVS, CDR2 FNYEAQ. Trimming shortened V by 5 bases and J by 5 bases, and 8 bases separated the two germline ends. CDR3 length: 12 residues. Attachment of unique molecular identifiers to individual cDNA molecules was performed. TCRdb recomputed calls from the 5' RACE reads with MiXCR, one row per CDR3 protein. The sample includes 25,000 to 30,000 distinct CDR3 sequences, around 6% seen only once; the top ten take around 24%.

Sequences were obtained from whole blood. This receptor was identified in an adult who was a healthcare worker with PCR-confirmed SARS-CoV-2 infection or an uninfected control (not recorded which). The rearrangement uses TRBV7-6 and TRBJ2-3; unclear D gene. CDR3 sequence: CASSDQGDTQYF. In nucleotides, the CDR3 is TGTGCCAGCAGCGACCAAGGAGATACGCAGTATTTT.